This T cell receptor (beta chain) derives from a study of spatial heterogeneity in lung cancer. Across the study: More beta-chain than alpha-chain sequences were consistently detected. The mean occurrence of each unique TCR and UMI combination in raw reads exceeded 9.5.

The time point: sample taken at primary tumor resection. Unsorted whole RNA from tumor, nontumor lung or frozen PBMC underwent sequencing. Findings and limits, study-wide: Expanded tumor TCRs that were ubiquitous appeared in blood more at resection than follow-up.

This clonotype came up a few times. Its matching antigen is unknown. A unique molecular identifier was attached to every TCR cDNA molecule. Via MiXCR, TCRdb re-called the 5' RACE reads, giving one row per CDR3 protein. The repertoire consists of more than 85,000 distinct CDR3 sequences, with under 9% occurring once and the leading ten covering 6.9%. Trimming cost V 0 bases and J 5 bases, with 6 bases left between them. The CDR3 consists of 13 residues. Germline assignment: CDR1 LGHNA and CDR2 YNFKEQ. This specimen was PBMCs, taken at surgery. This receptor was obtained from a male donor with early-stage non-small cell lung cancer. The chain combines TRBV4-2 with TRBJ2-3; D is unresolved. The CDR3 protein is CASSQDSGDTQYF. As DNA, the CDR3 is TGTGCCAGCAGCCAAGATTCCGGAGATACGCAGTATTTT.